These 23 T cell receptor beta chains share one sample of origin, sequenced in a study of T cell repertoires in cytomegalovirus infection. Antigens of these TCRs are unknown. TCRdb independently ran MiXCR on the reads; one entry per CDR3 protein. There are 300,000 to 400,000 distinct CDR3 sequences in the sample; 20% to 25% occur only once, and about 14% lies in the top ten. The material was cultured PBMCs, obtained from culture after CMV antigen stimulation. The receptors shown here come from a human donor in good health (CMV status not recorded). Some clones in this sample may be carry-over from other donors' samples.

This clonotype was seen repeatedly, ten times or more. V usage is TRBV6-1 and J usage is TRBJ2-3, with 7 positions matching TRBD1. V was clipped by 6 bases and J by 7 bases; unmatched bases: 22. The CDR3 spans 18 residues. CDR1 and CDR2 from the germline V gene are MNHNS and SASEGT. The CDR3 nucleotides are TGTGCCAGCAGACCCAACCTTTGGGACAGCTCCAGAGTCAATACGCAGTATTTT. Its translation is CASRPNLWDSSRVNTQYF.

This clonotype was seen just once. The rearrangement links TRBV19 to TRBJ2-4; D is unresolved. This CDR3 is 14 amino acids long. Looked up from germline, CDR1 is LNHDA and CDR2 is SQIVND (reference sequence). Trimming took off 1 base at V and 6 bases at J, with 10 bases between the two ends. The CDR3 sequence is CASSIVQTGNIQYF. The CDR3 DNA reads as TGTGCCAGTAGTATAGTCCAGACCGGAAACATTCAGTACTTC.

This clonotype has a count of ten or more. The rearrangement links TRBV7-2 to TRBJ1-1; maybe TRBD1 (5 bases). The CDR3 consists of 13 residues. Germline lookup yields CDR1 SGHTA and CDR2 FQGNSA. Trimming took 4 bases from V and 2 from J, leaving 8 bases between them. The CDR3, as DNA: TGTGCCAGCAGCTGGACAACCAACACTGAAGCTTTCTTT. Encoded protein: CASSWTTNTEAFF. The entire variable domain, with the rest obtained from reference TRBV7-2 and TRBJ1-1, is as follows: GAGVSQSPSNKVTEKGKDVELRCDPISGHTALYWYRQSLGQGLEFLIYFQGNSAPDKSGLPSDRFSAERTGGSVSTLTIQRTQQEDSAVYLCASSWTTNTEAFFGQGTRLTVV.

In its sample, this clonotype was seen many times. The rearrangement uses TRBV7-2 and TRBJ1-5; no definite D call. Germline CDR1 is SGHTA and CDR2 is FQGNSA. The CDR3 loop spans 13 amino acids. Trimming cost V 6 bases and J 6 bases, with 12 bases left between them. The CDR3 here is CASSSQGFQPQHF. The CDR3, as DNA: TGTGCCAGCAGTAGTCAAGGTTTTCAGCCCCAGCATTTT.

This clonotype was counted a few times. The chain couples TRBV5-4 to TRBJ2-3, with 8 bases lining up with TRBD2. This CDR3 contains 15 residues. V was clipped by 5 bases and J by 0 bases; unmatched bases: 5. Germline CDR1 SGHNT, CDR2 YYREEE (reference sequence). This CDR3 is CASRLAGYSTDTQYF. The CDR3 DNA reads TGTGCCAGCAGGCTAGCGGGCTACAGCACAGATACGCAGTATTTT.

This clonotype has just a few counts. The chain combines TRBV4-1 with TRBJ2-4; tentative D call: TRBD2 (6 bases). With 0 bases removed from V and 1 base from J, the gap between germline ends came to 13 bases. The CDR3 is 17 residues long. CDR1 is MGHRA and CDR2 is YSYEKL in the germline V gene. As DNA, the CDR3 is TGCGCCAGCAGCCAAGATCTCGGGAGAGGTGCCAAAAACATTCAGTACTTC. Its translation is CASSQDLGRGAKNIQYF.

This clonotype was found once. This chain connects TRBV6-6 to TRBJ2-5; 7 nucleotides agree with TRBD1. The CDR3 has 15 residues. V lost 0 bases, J lost 9 bases, and 10 bases stayed unmatched. Germline CDR1 and CDR2: MNHNY and SVGAGI (reference sequence). The CDR3: CASSYSATGIVAQYF. CDR3 DNA: TGTGCCAGCAGTTACTCTGCGACAGGGATCGTGGCCCAGTACTTC.

This CDR3 reads CASSQVAGNYGYTF. As DNA, the CDR3 is TGTGCCAGCAGCCAAGTGGCCGGGAACTATGGCTACACCTTC. The genes are TRBV4-2 and TRBJ1-2; D is ambiguous. CDR1 and CDR2 (germline): LGHNA, YNFKEQ. Between the trimmed V and J ends, which lost 1 base and 2 bases, there was a span of 8 bases. The CDR3 contains 14 residues.

J is TRBJ2-7 and V is TRBV4-3; tentatively, D is TRBD1 (6 bases). Trimming removed 1 base from V and 2 bases from J, with 15 bases in between. The germline gives CDR1 LGHNA, CDR2 YSLEER. The CDR3 length is 16 residues. CDR3 in amino acids: CASSQGLTGYAYEQYF. CDR3 DNA: TGCGCCAGCAGCCAAGGATTGACAGGTTATGCCTACGAGCAGTACTTC.

This clonotype was observed at least ten times. The V and J genes are TRBV19 and TRBJ2-7, with 14 bases that match TRBD2. Trimming took 11 bases from V and 6 from J; bases not matched to a gene: 18. Germline V gene sequence: CDR1 LNHDA, CDR2 SQIVND (reference sequence). CDR3 length equals 17 residues. This CDR3 reads CAGSLPGLAGVASEQYF. The CDR3 nucleotides are TGTGCCGGTTCGTTACCGGGACTAGCGGGAGTGGCCTCCGAGCAGTACTTC.

This clonotype was counted at least ten times. The V and J genes are TRBV7-2 and TRBJ2-7; D perhaps matches TRBD2 (5 bases). CDR3 length equals 13 residues. The V gene lost 0 bases and the J gene lost 6 bases, with 9 bases spanning the gap. Germline V CDR1 and CDR2: SGHTA, FQGNSA. As DNA, the CDR3 is TGTGCCAGCAGCTTAGCTAGCGTGGGCGAGCAGTACTTC. It is translated as CASSLASVGEQYF.

The table lists this clonotype with many counts. Here the CDR3 reads CASSVPGVLFTDTQYF. As DNA, the CDR3 is TGTGCCAGCAGCGTCCCAGGTGTACTTTTCACAGATACGCAGTATTTT. This chain joins TRBV7-2 and TRBJ2-3; D is unresolved. The V gene's germline CDR1 is SGHTA and CDR2 FQGNSA. This CDR3 contains 16 residues. Trimming left V 5 bases short and J 2 bases short, with 17 bases between.

The chain combines TRBV30 with TRBJ2-7, with D perhaps matching TRBD1 or TRBD2 (5 bases each). The V end lost 0 bases, the J end lost 6 bases, and 12 bases lay between the germline ends. Germline CDR1 reads GTSNPN; CDR2 reads SVGIG (reference sequence). The CDR3 is 13 residues long. The CDR3 DNA reads TGTGCCTGGAGTGTCCGGGGTAGGGGCGAGCAGTACTTC. This gives the protein CAWSVRGRGEQYF. Complete variable domain (other parts from reference TRBV30 and TRBJ2-7): SQTIHQWPATLVQPVGSPLSLECTVEGTSNPNLYWYRQAAGRGLQLLFYSVGIGQISSEVPQNLSASRPQDRQFILSSKKLLLSDSGFYLCAWSVRGRGEQYFGPGTRLTVT.

V and J are TRBV4-1 and TRBJ2-1; 10 bases match TRBD2. Germline CDR1 MGHRA, CDR2 YSYEKL. Losses at the gene ends were 0 bases for V and 4 bases for J; bases not matched to a gene: 3. CDR3 length equals 16 residues. The DNA of the CDR3 is TGCGCCAGCAGCCAAGACGCTAGCGGGAGTTACAATGAGCAGTTCTTC. Its translation: CASSQDASGSYNEQFF.

This clonotype was detected a few times. The rearrangement joins TRBV19 to TRBJ1-1; the match to TRBD1 covers 8 bases. Germline loops: CDR1 LNHDA, CDR2 SQIVND (reference sequence). V shed 6 bases, J shed 1 base, and the junction held 4 bases outside the gene matches. CDR3 length: 14 residues. The CDR3 reads CASSWTGSNTEAFF. The CDR3 DNA follows: TGTGCCAGTAGCTGGACAGGGTCGAACACTGAAGCTTTCTTT.

This clonotype was detected a few times. This chain uses TRBV20-1 with TRBJ2-7; D is unclear. The CDR3 runs to 14 residues. Germline values: CDR1 DFQATT, CDR2 SNEGSKA (reference sequence). Trimming removed 6 bases from V and 0 bases from J, with 15 bases in between. The CDR3 DNA is TGCAGTGCGCTGATTAGTGGGTACTCCTACGAGCAGTACTTC. This sequence encodes CSALISGYSYEQYF.

In this sample, this clonotype turned up many times. The CDR3 DNA reads as TGTGCCAGCAGTCCGGGACTAACGGGAGTGACGCAGTATTTT. Translating gives CASSPGLTGVTQYF. The gene calls are TRBV6-2 or TRBV6-3 and TRBJ2-3; 7 bases line up with TRBD2. CDR1 is MNHEY, CDR2 SVGEGT, per germline. This CDR3 contains 14 residues. The J segment lost 9 bases and the V segment lost 5 bases, leaving 11 bases of the junction unmatched.

This clonotype was picked up a small number of times. This chain uses TRBV20-1 with TRBJ1-6; 8 positions agree with TRBD1. The CDR3 has 15 residues. The germline V gene has CDR1 DFQATT and CDR2 SNEGSKA (reference sequence). Losses at the gene ends were 0 bases for V and 9 bases for J; bases not matched to a gene: 7. The CDR3, as DNA: TGCAGTGCTAGAGAGATTGGGACAGGTGGTTCACCCCTCCACTTT. This codes for CSAREIGTGGSPLHF.

This clonotype has more than one count but fewer than ten. The chain is built from TRBV7-2 and TRBJ2-3; TRBD2 matches 7 bases. CDR3 size: 16 residues. In germline, CDR1 is SGHTA, CDR2 FQGNSA. The V and J ends lost 0 bases and 3 bases, in that order; junction bases with no gene match: 6. CDR3 in amino acids: CASSLAPRRGTDTQYF. In DNA, the CDR3 is TGTGCCAGCAGCTTAGCGCCTAGGCGGGGGACAGATACGCAGTATTTT.

V is TRBV6-1 and J is TRBJ2-7; 7 bases line up with TRBD2. CDR3 length equals 12 residues. The V gene end was trimmed by 6 bases and the J gene end by 7 bases; junction bases not matched to a gene: 6. Germline CDR1 MNHNS, CDR2 SASEGT. This CDR3 is CASSHGGGEQYV. For the CDR3, the DNA is TGTGCCAGCAGCCACGGCGGGGGAGAGCAGTACGTC.

In its sample, this clonotype was seen many times. This chain joins TRBV7-2 and TRBJ2-5; D uncertain. V was trimmed by 1 base and J by 1 base, leaving 10 bases between them. Germline CDR1 and CDR2: SGHTA and FQGNSA. This CDR3 spans 15 amino acids. DNA for the CDR3: TGTGCCAGCAGCTTAGGTCGACGGGTCCAAGAGACCCAGTACTTC. This translates into CASSLGRRVQETQYF.

In its sample, this clonotype was seen a few times. The chain employs TRBV24-1 and TRBJ2-1, with D possibly being TRBD1 or TRBD2 (5 bases each). The CDR3 is 14 residues long. Germline CDR1 is KGHDR and CDR2 is SFDVKD. V shed 6 bases and J shed 5 bases, with 13 bases lying between them. The CDR3 DNA is TGTGCCACCAGTTTGGCCGGGACCAACAATGAGCAGTTCTTC. As protein: CATSLAGTNNEQFF.

V gene TRBV27 combines with J gene TRBJ1-1, with D hard to call. The CDR3 has 14 amino acids. Germline V gene lookup returns CDR1 MNHEY and CDR2 SMNVEV (reference sequence). V was clipped by 8 bases and J by 0 bases, with 13 bases between them. The CDR3 region is CASGVGSMNTEAFF. In nucleotides, the CDR3 is TGTGCCAGCGGCGTCGGGAGCATGAACACTGAAGCTTTCTTT.